What follows are 32 T cell receptor beta chains derived from one specimen sequenced in a study of post-analysis software for immune sequencing data. The authors incorporated unique molecular identifiers into the TCR beta cDNA libraries. TCRdb reprocessed the PCR reads via MiXCR and lists one record per CDR3 protein. The sample contains about half a million distinct CDR3 sequences, around 34% of which appear only once. Their recognized antigens are unknown. The study's findings and limits: Compared with controls, patients had more of 4 to 6 TRBV segments, including TRBV5-6, TRBV5-1 and TRBV20-1.

The source material was blood. The receptors come from a girl aged 2 to 17 with multiple sclerosis.

In its sample, this clonotype was seen a few times. The CDR3, as DNA: TGCGCCAGCAGCTCGAACCTGGGACCGACGAACACTGAAGCTTTCTTT. Encoded protein: CASSSNLGPTNTEAFF. The chain joins TRBV5-1 to TRBJ1-1; D is perhaps TRBD1 (5 bases). Germline V gene data show CDR1 as SGHRS and CDR2 as YFSETQ. The CDR3 is 16 residues long. V was clipped by 3 bases and J by 1 base, with 16 bases between them.

This clonotype occurred a few times. The chain links TRBV7-2 to TRBJ2-3; 8 bases fit TRBD2. The CDR3 extends over 16 amino acids. The V gene's germline CDR1 is SGHTA and CDR2 FQGNSA. V lost 4 bases, J lost 6 bases, and 12 bases stayed unmatched. The CDR3 spells CASSSRAGGERDTQYF. CDR3 bases: TGTGCCAGCAGCTCTAGGGCGGGGGGCGAGAGGGATACGCAGTATTTT.

The chain is built from TRBV5-1 and TRBJ2-3, with 8 bases lining up with TRBD1. The J segment lost 3 bases and the V segment lost 0 bases, leaving 6 bases of the junction unmatched. The CDR3 runs to 16 residues. CDR1 and CDR2 (germline): SGHRS, YFSETQ. CDR3 coding DNA: TGCGCCAGCAGCTTGGACCCAGGGGGCCATACAGATACGCAGTATTTT. Protein product: CASSLDPGGHTDTQYF.

This clonotype was found a few times. The genes are TRBV15 and TRBJ1-1; no definite D call. V was shortened by 0 bases and J by 5 bases, with 16 bases between the two germline ends. CDR3 length equals 16 residues. Germline CDR1 and CDR2: LNHNV and YYDKDF (reference sequence). The CDR3 DNA sequence: TGTGCCACCAGCAGAGATAGGTTGGAGGGAACAACTGAAGCTTTCTTT. Protein product: CATSRDRLEGTTEAFF.

The V gene is TRBV20-1, the J gene TRBJ1-2; TRBD1 aligns across 8 bases. From germline, CDR1 is DFQATT and CDR2 SNEGSKA (reference sequence). The CDR3 covers 13 residues. Unmatched junction bases numbered 5, after V lost 4 bases and J lost 4 bases. CDR3 sequence (DNA): TGCAGTGCTATGGACAGGGCCGCCTATGGCTACACCTTC. Protein: CSAMDRAAYGYTF.

V and J are TRBV5-1 and TRBJ2-1; no definite D call. The ends were cut back, 0 bases at V and 9 bases at J, with 13 bases in the middle. The CDR3 length is 14 residues. CDR1 and CDR2 from the germline V gene are SGHRS and YFSETQ. The CDR3: CASSLGVAGVEQFF. CDR3 nucleotides: TGCGCCAGCAGCTTGGGGGTGGCCGGAGTTGAGCAGTTCTTC.

This clonotype was counted between two and nine times. The chain combines TRBV4-1 with TRBJ1-1; 11 bases line up with TRBD1. Germline V lookup: CDR1 MGHRA, CDR2 YSYEKL. The V and J ends lost 5 bases and 2 bases, in that order; junction bases with no gene match: 7. The CDR3 contains 16 residues. The DNA for the CDR3 is TGCGCCAGCAGCGGATGGACAGGGGGCTTCAACACTGAAGCTTTCTTT. It codes for CASSGWTGGFNTEAFF.

This clonotype appeared a few times. The rearrangement links TRBV6-6 to TRBJ2-1; 7 bases fit TRBD2. Germline V lookup: CDR1 MNHNY, CDR2 SVGAGI (reference sequence). V dropped 6 bases and J dropped 0; count of bases not matched to a gene: 11. CDR3 length: 17 amino acids. CDR3 nucleotide sequence: TGTGCCAGCAGCCCCGCTGGGGGGGAGGGCTCCTACAATGAGCAGTTCTTC. It translates to CASSPAGGEGSYNEQFF.

This sequence joins TRBV20-1 and TRBJ1-6, with unresolved D. Germline CDR1 reads DFQATT; CDR2 reads SNEGSKA (reference sequence). Trimming took 2 bases from V and 5 from J, leaving 19 bases between them. The CDR3 totals 17 residues. This CDR3 is CSARRREGLYDNSPLHF. CDR3 nucleotides: TGCAGTGCTAGAAGGAGGGAGGGTTTATACGATAATTCACCCCTCCACTTT.

This clonotype has only a few counts. The chain combines TRBV5-1 with TRBJ1-1, with TRBD1 matching 11 bases. Germline V gene lookup returns CDR1 SGHRS and CDR2 YFSETQ. The CDR3 extends over 16 amino acids. J gave up 5 bases and V 0 bases, and 6 bases lay outside the gene matches. The CDR3, as DNA: TGCGCCAGCAGCTTGGCAGGGACAGGGGGAGGGACTGAAGCTTTCTTT. Translating gives CASSLAGTGGGTEAFF.

This clonotype was seen only a few times. The rearrangement joins TRBV24-1 to TRBJ2-5, with TRBD2 as a possible D gene (6 bases). The CDR3 runs 15 residues. The germline V gene encodes CDR1 KGHDR and CDR2 SFDVKD. Between the trimmed V and J ends, which lost 7 bases and 3 bases, there was a span of 17 bases. The DNA for the CDR3 is TGTGCCACCAGCTACCCAGGGCCGGGGGAAGAGACCCAGTACTTC. Translating gives CATSYPGPGEETQYF.

The J gene is TRBJ2-3, the V gene TRBV14; 7 bases match TRBD1. V trimming: 4 bases; J trimming: 2 bases; junction bases outside the gene matches: 6. This CDR3 spans 15 amino acids. Germline-derived CDR1 and CDR2 are SGHDN and FVKESK. The CDR3 loop is CASSRSRGFTDTQYF. The CDR3 nucleotides read TGTGCCAGCAGCCGTAGCAGGGGGTTCACAGATACGCAGTATTTT.

CDR3 protein: CASSGGTGDWETQYF. In DNA form, the CDR3 reads TGTGCCAGCAGTGGGGGGACAGGAGATTGGGAGACCCAGTACTTC. J is TRBJ2-7 and V is TRBV6-1, with 8 bases identical to TRBD1. The closer fit of TRBJ2-5 to the DNA end suggests the J call may be wrong. CDR3 length equals 15 residues. Germline V lookup: CDR1 MNHNS, CDR2 SASEGT.

V and J are TRBV10-3 and TRBJ1-5; D not resolved. The CDR3 has 13 amino acids. V gave up 3 bases and J gave up 1 base, with 4 bases separating them. Germline values: CDR1 ENHRY, CDR2 SYGVKD. The CDR3 loop reads CAISDQSNQPQHF. The CDR3 DNA follows: TGTGCCATCAGTGATCAGAGCAATCAGCCCCAGCATTTT.

This clonotype was detected only a few times. The chain links TRBV28 to TRBJ1-4, with 7 positions matching TRBD1. Trimming removed 6 bases from V and 2 bases from J; junction bases left unmatched: 0. The V gene's germline CDR1 is MDHEN and CDR2 SYDVKM. This CDR3 region has 13 residues. The CDR3 loop is CASRTGTNEKLFF. For the CDR3, the DNA is TGTGCCAGCAGGACAGGGACTAATGAAAAACTGTTTTTT.

V is TRBV7-8 and J is TRBJ1-1; D perhaps matches TRBD1 (5 bases). This CDR3 spans 16 amino acids. V was clipped by 4 bases and J by 0 bases, with 15 bases between them. CDR1 SGHVS and CDR2 FQNEAQ come from the germline V gene. CDR3: CASSSRAGLMNTEAFF. CDR3 nucleotide sequence: TGTGCCAGCAGCTCTAGGGCAGGGTTGATGAACACTGAAGCTTTCTTT.

This sequence joins TRBV5-1 and TRBJ1-1; D gene uncertain. This CDR3 contains 14 residues. The V end lost 2 bases, the J end lost 3 bases, and 11 bases lay between the germline ends. Germline V CDR1 and CDR2: SGHRS, YFSETQ. The CDR3 DNA reads TGCGCCAGCAGCTTAGAAGGATCCTACACTGAAGCTTTCTTT. This sequence encodes CASSLEGSYTEAFF.

This clonotype was found a few times. This chain links TRBV5-1 with TRBJ2-6; TRBD1 agrees at 10 bases. CDR3 length equals 19 residues. Germline CDR1 reads SGHRS; CDR2 reads YFSETQ. V gave up 0 bases and J gave up 5 bases; unmatched junction bases: 11. DNA of the CDR3: TGCGCCAGCAGCTTGGGACAGGGGGCAAGTGTTTTGTGGGCCAACGTCCTGACTTTC. It specifies CASSLGQGASVLWANVLTF.

This clonotype was seen a few times. The chain is built from TRBV12-3 or TRBV12-4 and TRBJ2-3; 7 nucleotides agree with TRBD1. V lost 6 bases, J lost 2 bases, and 2 bases stayed unmatched. There are 13 residues in the CDR3. The CDR3 loop is CASSRGITDTQYF. DNA for the CDR3: TGTGCCAGCAGCAGGGGGATCACAGATACGCAGTATTTT.

The chain is built from TRBV20-1 and TRBJ1-6; D is uncertain. CDR1 is DFQATT and CDR2 is SNEGSKA in the germline V gene (reference sequence). Trimming removed 6 bases at V and 0 bases at J, with 12 bases between. CDR3 length: 15 amino acids. In DNA form, the CDR3 reads TGCAGTGCCCCAGGCGGGGTCTCCTATAATTCACCCCTCCACTTT. Its protein is CSAPGGVSYNSPLHF.

The chain uses TRBV5-6 and TRBJ2-1; 7 nucleotides line up with TRBD2. This CDR3 is 12 amino acids long. Germline lookup yields CDR1 SGHDT and CDR2 YYEEEE. After removal of 5 bases from V and 9 bases from J, the junction contained 5 bases not matched to a gene. In DNA, the CDR3 is TGTGCCAGCAGAGCGGGCGGGGGTGAGCAGTTCTTC. It translates to CASRAGGGEQFF. Full variable domain (outside the CDR3, taken from reference TRBV5-6 and TRBJ2-1): DAGVTQSPTHLIKTRGQQVTLRCSPKSGHDTVSWYQQALGQGPQFIFQYYEEEERQRGNFPDRFSGHQFPNYSSELNVNALLLGDSALYLCASRAGGGEQFFGPGTRLTVL.

Note on this clonotype: One junction end does not reproduce the germline sequence, and a read error may be involved. V usage is TRBV18 and J usage is TRBJ2-7; TRBD2 might be the D (6 bases). The CDR3 contains 13 residues. Germline V gene data show CDR1 as KGHSH and CDR2 as LQKENI. Written as DNA, the CDR3 is TGTGCCAGCTCACAGGGGCAGGACTACGAGCGGTACTTC. Its translation is CASSQGQDYERYF.

This clonotype was seen more than once but under ten times. V gene TRBV2 combines with J gene TRBJ2-1, with TRBD1 matching over 10 bases. CDR1 is SNHLY, CDR2 FYNNEI, per germline. V was clipped by 6 bases and J by 6 bases; unmatched bases: 11. The CDR3 length is 16 residues. The CDR3 protein is CASRWEDRGFVNEQFF. CDR3 DNA sequence: TGTGCCAGCAGATGGGAGGACAGGGGGTTTGTCAATGAGCAGTTCTTC.

This clonotype turned up a few times. The rearrangement uses TRBV13 and TRBJ2-5, with 10 bases that match TRBD2. Per the germline V gene, CDR1 is PRHDT and CDR2 is FYEKMQ (reference sequence). The J segment lost 5 bases and the V segment lost 2 bases, leaving 5 bases of the junction unmatched. This CDR3 region has 15 residues. Here the CDR3 reads CASSLPSGGHETQYF. CDR3 bases: TGTGCCAGCAGCTTACCTAGCGGGGGCCACGAGACCCAGTACTTC.

This clonotype was picked up a small number of times. The chain is built from TRBV5-1 and TRBJ1-1; no firm D call. The CDR3 contains 13 residues. Trimming shortened V by 5 bases and J by 2 bases, and 10 bases separated the two germline ends. CDR1 and CDR2 from the germline V gene are SGHRS and YFSETQ. The CDR3 region has the DNA TGCGCCAGCAGAGGGCAGATCAACACTGAAGCTTTCTTT. This codes for CASRGQINTEAFF.

In its sample, this clonotype was seen a few times. This sequence joins TRBV29-1 and TRBJ1-2; 11 bases fit TRBD1. With V trimmed by 6 bases and J by 4 bases, 4 bases remained unmatched. This CDR3 contains 13 residues. From germline, CDR1 is SQVTM and CDR2 ANQGSEA. CDR3 in DNA: TGCAGCGTGTGGACAGGGGGCGGCTATGGCTACACCTTC. The encoded protein is CSVWTGGGYGYTF.

The sample holds one count of this clonotype. CDR3 region: CASSLGAGGLEASNGYTF. The DNA for the CDR3 is TGTGCCAGCAGCTTAGGGGCAGGGGGCCTGGAAGCCTCCAATGGCTACACCTTC. The V gene is TRBV7-6, the J gene TRBJ1-2; 8 bases fit TRBD1. V lost 1 base, J lost 6 bases, and 16 bases stayed unmatched. Per germline, CDR1 SGHVS and CDR2 FNYEAQ. The CDR3 has 18 residues.

This chain connects TRBV29-1 to TRBJ1-2, with a tentative D call TRBD1 (5 bases). The germline V gene encodes CDR1 SQVTM and CDR2 ANQGSEA. CDR3 length: 17 amino acids. The V end was cut by 3 bases, the J end by 4 bases, with 24 bases between. CDR3 sequence: CSVELGDRRVPGYGYTF. The CDR3 coding sequence is TGCAGCGTTGAGTTAGGAGACAGAAGGGTCCCTGGCTATGGCTACACCTTC.

The chain recombines TRBV6-6 with TRBJ1-5; D not certain. Germline V gene sequence: CDR1 MNHNY, CDR2 SVGAGI (reference sequence). Deletions cut 6 bases from V and 2 bases from J, with 5 bases between. The CDR3 is 12 amino acids. The CDR3 DNA reads as TGTGCCAGCAGACCGGGCAATCAGCCCCAGCATTTT. Its protein is CASRPGNQPQHF.

This rearrangement joins TRBV20-1 to TRBJ1-2; possible D gene TRBD1, 5 bases. Trimming removed 5 bases at V and 10 bases at J, with 14 bases between. Germline assignment: CDR1 DFQATT and CDR2 SNEGSKA (reference sequence). The CDR3 has 11 amino acids. The CDR3 DNA is TGCAGTGCTGACACCGGGACGGCCTACACCTTC. Protein sequence: CSADTGTAYTF.

This clonotype has only one observation. V is TRBV5-6 and J is TRBJ2-5; 12 nucleotides agree with TRBD2. The CDR3 consists of 15 residues. Per germline, CDR1 SGHDT and CDR2 YYEEEE. V was pared by 2 bases and J by 5 bases, with 4 bases of the junction left unmatched. The CDR3 DNA reads as TGTGCCAGCAGCTTTCGGACTAGCGGGACGGAGACCCAGTACTTC. This translates into CASSFRTSGTETQYF.

The V and J genes are TRBV6-9 and TRBJ2-5; the match to TRBD2 covers 7 bases. Germline CDR1 and CDR2: MNHGY and SVAAGI. J lost 1 base, V lost 6 bases, and 8 bases had no gene match. The CDR3 runs 15 residues. CDR3: CASRGTGGGQETQYF. Here the CDR3 DNA reads TGTGCCAGCAGGGGGACTGGCGGGGGCCAAGAGACCCAGTACTTC.